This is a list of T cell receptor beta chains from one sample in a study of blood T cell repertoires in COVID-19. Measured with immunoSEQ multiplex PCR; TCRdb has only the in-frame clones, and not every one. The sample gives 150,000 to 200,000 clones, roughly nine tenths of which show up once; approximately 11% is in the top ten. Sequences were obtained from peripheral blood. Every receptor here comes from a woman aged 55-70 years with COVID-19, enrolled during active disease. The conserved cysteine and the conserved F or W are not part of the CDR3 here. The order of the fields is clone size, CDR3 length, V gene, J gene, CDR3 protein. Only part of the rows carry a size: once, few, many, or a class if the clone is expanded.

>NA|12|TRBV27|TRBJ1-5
ASSREGPKQPQH
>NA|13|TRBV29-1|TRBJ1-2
SVAQTGGPGYGYT
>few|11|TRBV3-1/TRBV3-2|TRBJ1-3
ASSQLSGNTIY
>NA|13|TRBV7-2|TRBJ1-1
ASSLVAGALKEAF
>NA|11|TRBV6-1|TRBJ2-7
ASSEAGNYEQY
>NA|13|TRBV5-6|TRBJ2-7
ASSPSPGILYEQY
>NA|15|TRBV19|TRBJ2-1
ASSMPGAGVSYNEQF
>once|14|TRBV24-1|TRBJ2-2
ATSDPGQGAAGELF
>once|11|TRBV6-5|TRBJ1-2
ASIMDYTDGYT
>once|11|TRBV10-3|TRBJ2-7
AISESDGVWQY
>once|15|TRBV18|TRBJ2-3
ASAPPQGTSGTDTQY
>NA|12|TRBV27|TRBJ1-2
ASRKQGSNYGYT
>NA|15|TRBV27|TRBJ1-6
ASSLGQGYSYNSPLH
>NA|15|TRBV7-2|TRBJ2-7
ASSPRGGAGVTYEQY
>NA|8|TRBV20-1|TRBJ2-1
SARHNEQF
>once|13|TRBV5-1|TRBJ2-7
ASSLVVGVSGEQY
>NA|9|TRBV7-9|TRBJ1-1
ASSEDRTAF
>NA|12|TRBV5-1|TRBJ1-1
ASSPRQWGTEAF
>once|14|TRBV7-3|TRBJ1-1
ASSLGSGGRNTEAF
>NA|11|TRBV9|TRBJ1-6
ASSHGQPSPLH
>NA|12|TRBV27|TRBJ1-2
ASSPTGPQYGYT
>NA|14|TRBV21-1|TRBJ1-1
ASSKQQGALNTEAF
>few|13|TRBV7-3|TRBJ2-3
ASSRAGGLTDTQY
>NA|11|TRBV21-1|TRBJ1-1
ASSKWLAGKAF